Each of the 18 T cell receptor beta chains below was sequenced from the same sample in a study of cytomegalovirus exposure and HLA in healthy donors. PCR amplification relied on 60 Vbeta primers (plus 13 Jbeta primers). The method was immunoSEQ multiplex PCR; TCRdb's version includes in-frame clones alone and lacks a portion of them. Of around 190,000 clones listed, 70% to 80% are singletons. Sequenced input: PBMCs. These receptors were taken from a woman aged 30 to 39 in good health and CMV-seropositive.

CDR3 nucleotides: TGTGCCAGCACTCGGTCCTACAATGAGCAGTTCTTC. Its protein is CASTRSYNEQFF. The V and J genes are TRBV2 and TRBJ2-1; no definite D call. The CDR3 has 12 amino acids. V lost 7 bases and J 1 base, leaving 5 bases between the germline ends. The germline V gene has CDR1 SNHLY and CDR2 FYNNEI. The whole variable domain, filled in from reference TRBV2 and TRBJ2-1, reads EPEVTQTPSHQVTQMGQEVILRCVPISNHLYFYWYRQILGQKVEFLVSFYNNEISEKSEIFDDQFSVERPDGSNFTLKIRSTKLEDSAMYFCASTRSYNEQFFGPGTRLTVL.

The chain has TRBV6-1 and TRBJ1-5; no firm D call. CDR3 size: 12 residues. Germline CDR1 reads MNHNS; CDR2 reads SASEGT. V gave up 6 bases and J gave up 5 bases, with 8 bases separating them. CDR3 coding DNA: TGTGCCAGCAGGCCAGAGGATCAGCCCCAGCATTTT. This sequence encodes CASRPEDQPQHF.

The chain uses TRBV7-9 and TRBJ2-1; 9 bases map to TRBD1. Germline V gene lookup returns CDR1 SEHNR and CDR2 FQNEAQ (reference sequence). The CDR3 extends over 19 amino acids. The ends lost 5 bases at V and 0 bases at J; junction bases unmatched: 14. CDR3 residues: CASSIHRRTGALSYNEQFF. CDR3 in DNA: TGTGCCAGCAGCATACACCGCAGGACAGGGGCCCTCTCCTACAATGAGCAGTTCTTC.

This chain links TRBV27 with TRBJ1-1; a weak D match, TRBD1 (6 bases). With 0 bases removed from V and 6 bases from J, the gap between germline ends came to 11 bases. The CDR3 runs 14 residues. Germline values: CDR1 MNHEY, CDR2 SMNVEV (reference sequence). The CDR3, as DNA: TGTGCCAGCAGTTTATCACGTACAGGGCCTGAAGCTTTCTTT. Protein product: CASSLSRTGPEAFF.

The chain joins TRBV4-3 to TRBJ2-2, with 7 nucleotides matching TRBD1. J was trimmed by 4 bases and V by 1 base; bases with no gene match: 3. CDR1 LGHNA and CDR2 YSLEER come from the germline V gene. This CDR3 region has 15 residues. CDR3 residues: CASSQGTGSTGELFF. CDR3 nucleotides: TGCGCCAGCAGCCAAGGGACAGGAAGCACCGGGGAGCTGTTTTTT.

This clone was observed a few times. The V gene is TRBV9, the J gene TRBJ1-1; D remains ambiguous. Trimming left V 0 bases short and J 7 bases short, with 10 bases between. Germline V gene lookup returns CDR1 SGDLS and CDR2 YYNGEE. The CDR3 length is 13 residues. CDR3 sequence reads: CASSVGPVSEAFF. The CDR3 DNA reads TGTGCCAGCAGCGTAGGCCCGGTAAGTGAAGCTTTCTTT.

The rearrangement joins TRBV12-5 to TRBJ2-3, with 7 bases aligning to TRBD1. J gave up 3 bases and V 1 base, and 7 bases lay outside the gene matches. CDR1 and CDR2 (germline): LGHNT, FRNRAP. The CDR3 extends over 16 amino acids. CDR3 in amino acids: CASGLGHRGNTDTQYF. The CDR3 DNA is TGTGCTAGTGGTTTGGGCCACAGGGGTAATACAGATACGCAGTATTTT.

The chain carries TRBV5-6 and TRBJ2-7, with 8 positions matching TRBD1. Germline CDR1 and CDR2: SGHDT and YYEEEE. This CDR3 has 13 amino acids. Trimming removed 4 bases from V and 6 bases from J; junction bases left unmatched: 6. CDR3 sequence: CASSPGTGSEQYF. In nucleotides, the CDR3 is TGTGCCAGCAGCCCGGGGACAGGAAGCGAGCAGTACTTC.

In this sample, this clone turned up a few times. The chain uses TRBV6-1 and TRBJ1-6, with TRBD1 matching 8 bases. The CDR3 is 15 amino acids. Germline V gives CDR1 MNHNS, CDR2 SASEGT. The ends lost 3 bases at V and 6 bases at J; junction bases unmatched: 4. CDR3: CASSENDRGNSPLHF. CDR3 in DNA: TGTGCCAGCAGTGAGAACGACAGGGGTAATTCACCCCTCCACTTT.

This clone was found a few times. The chain combines TRBV6-6 with TRBJ1-2; no reliable D call. The CDR3 has 15 residues. V was shortened by 1 base and J by 4 bases, with 13 bases between the two germline ends. The germline gives CDR1 MNHNY, CDR2 SVGAGI (reference sequence). CDR3 in amino acids: CASSYFGEVGYGYTF. The CDR3 nucleotides read TGTGCCAGCAGTTACTTCGGGGAGGTGGGCTATGGCTACACCTTC.

The CDR3 here is CASSKGQGASGANVLTF. CDR3 nucleotides: TGTGCCAGCAGCAAAGGACAGGGGGCTTCTGGGGCCAACGTCCTGACTTTC. The chain couples TRBV5-4 to TRBJ2-6, with 11 bases matching TRBD1. The CDR3 is 17 residues long. CDR1 SGHNT and CDR2 YYREEE come from the germline V gene (reference sequence). The trim removed 4 bases at V and 1 base at J, leaving 4 bases unmatched.

The CDR3 loop reads CASRDRGGRDEQYF. The CDR3 nucleotides read TGTGCCAGCAGGGACAGGGGAGGAAGGGACGAGCAGTACTTC. The gene calls are TRBV6-1 and TRBJ2-7, with 9 bases lining up with TRBD1. Unmatched junction bases numbered 8, after V lost 6 bases and J lost 5 bases. The CDR3 totals 14 residues. The germline CDR1 and CDR2 sequences are MNHNS and SASEGT.

The chain combines TRBV4-1 with TRBJ1-3; 7 bases fit TRBD1. V lost 0 bases to trimming and J lost 8 bases; unmatched junction nucleotides: 7. The length of the CDR3 is 15 residues. Germline-derived CDR1 and CDR2 are MGHRA and YSYEKL. As DNA, the CDR3 is TGCGCCAGCAGCCAAGATCCAGGGGGTCGGGACACCATATATTTT. Its translation is CASSQDPGGRDTIYF.

The chain uses TRBV27 and TRBJ2-5; weak D call: TRBD2 (6 bases). Germline CDR1 reads MNHEY; CDR2 reads SMNVEV (reference sequence). Trimming pared 1 base from V and 5 bases from J, leaving 14 bases between. This CDR3 contains 15 residues. The CDR3 reads CASSLWGAGGETQYF. As DNA, the CDR3 is TGTGCCAGCAGTTTATGGGGCGCCGGAGGGGAGACCCAGTACTTC.

Here the CDR3 reads CSVENPAGADFSDTQYF. The DNA of the CDR3 is TGCAGCGTTGAAAACCCGGCAGGGGCGGACTTCAGCGATACGCAGTATTTT. The rearrangement uses TRBV29-1 and TRBJ2-3, with TRBD1 as a possible D gene (6 bases). Trimming stripped 2 bases from V and 6 bases from J, with 24 bases between. CDR1 and CDR2 from the germline V gene are SQVTM and ANQGSEA. The CDR3 contains 17 residues.

The chain joins TRBV11-3 to TRBJ2-7; no firm D call. The CDR3 runs 12 residues. Germline lookup yields CDR1 SGHNT and CDR2 YENEEA. V gave up 4 bases and J gave up 7 bases, with 11 bases separating them. The CDR3 nucleotides are TGTGCCAGCAGCTCCACGTTGACAGAGCAGTACTTC. This encodes CASSSTLTEQYF.

The chain has TRBV7-2 and TRBJ2-7, with 7 bases that match TRBD2. The CDR3 length is 13 residues. Per the germline V gene, CDR1 is SGHTA and CDR2 is FQGNSA. The V segment lost 5 bases and the J segment 3 bases; nucleotides outside the gene matches: 4. CDR3 region: CASSGGVIYEQYF. The CDR3 DNA reads as TGTGCCAGCAGCGGGGGGGTAATCTACGAGCAGTACTTC.

This rearrangement joins TRBV2 to TRBJ2-2; 9 nucleotides line up with TRBD1. Trimming removed 6 bases from V and 1 base from J; junction bases left unmatched: 6. Germline V CDR1 and CDR2: SNHLY, FYNNEI. The CDR3 has 16 amino acids. The CDR3 region is CASSAQGAENTGELFF. In nucleotides, the CDR3 is TGTGCCAGCAGCGCACAGGGGGCCGAGAACACCGGGGAGCTGTTTTTT.